The clone carrying this T cell receptor (beta chain) has only one observation. A read error is likely, as this CDR3 ends without the conserved phenylalanine or tryptophan. The table came from immunoSEQ multiplex PCR; TCRdb's copy has only in-frame clones and leaves some out. The sample holds around 16,000 clones, around 55% seen once. The CDR3 totals 12 residues. Germline CDR1 MNHNS, CDR2 SASEGT. Trimming removed 7 bases from V and 8 bases from J, with 14 bases in between. Samples: about 28 days before transplant, then days 30, 100 and 180 after. These data come from a study of T cell clonotyping in hematopoietic cell transplantation.

The sequence was collected from a male patient in his fifties who had an allogeneic stem cell transplant from an unrelated donor, so T cells may come from the graft donor. Some clones in this sample may be carry-over from other donors' samples. This chain links TRBV6-1 with TRBJ1-1; D is undetermined. The sample was PBMCs, taken 30 days after allogeneic stem cell transplant. The CDR3 loop reads CASTTAREEAFS. CDR3 nucleotide sequence: TGTGCCAGCACGACCGCGAGGGAAGAAGCTTTCTCT.